These T cell receptor beta chains were read from a single sample in a study of regulatory T cells in long-lasting Graves disease. TCRdb re-analysed the multiplex PCR reads in MiXCR, keeping a single row per CDR3 protein. Seen here are approximately 300,000 distinct CDR3 sequences, 15% to 20% observed once, and the top ten hold around 36%. Sequenced material: peripheral blood mononuclear cells (PBMCs), taken at new diagnosis, from a patient treated with antithyroid drugs. The receptors were gathered from a female donor with Graves disease. The conserved cysteine and the conserved F or W are not part of the CDR3 here. Clone size is stated in some rows and not others, as once, few, many or a class when expanded.

many,TRBJ1-5,TRBV20-1,SASVDLSSNQPQH
few,TRBJ2-5,TRBV7-3,ASSGREPTQETQY
many,TRBJ2-7,TRBV28,ASSQLRDITYEQY
.,TRBJ2-7,TRBV11-1,ASTSASHTGGAYEQY
.,TRBJ2-1,TRBV5-1,ASSPNSDRGRSHEQF
many,TRBJ1-1,TRBV5-1,ASSWTGPNTEAF
many,TRBJ2-7,TRBV2,ASSEAAGSYEQY
many,TRBJ2-7,TRBV19,ASSLNSGLAGGLMNEQY
few,TRBJ2-1,TRBV4-2,ASSSPGQGLLNEQF
.,TRBJ1-5,TRBV10-3,AISEGRIDQPQH
many,TRBJ2-1,TRBV28,ASTRRASYNEQF
few,TRBJ2-2,TRBV3-1,ASSQNTGGGQSSNTGELF
many,TRBJ1-2,TRBV12-3/TRBV12-4,ASSGQLGRGSYGYT
many,TRBJ2-2,TRBV19,ASILSGTSGGELF
.,TRBJ1-4,TRBV6-1,ASQQITNEKLF
.,TRBJ1-1,TRBV14,ASSQGGRGAF
many,TRBJ1-1,TRBV24-1,ATSAGAAGTEAF
many,TRBJ1-5,TRBV30,AWRGTGRGDQPQH
many,TRBJ2-1,TRBV11-2,ASTKRGPNEQF
.,TRBJ2-1,TRBV7-3,ASRTRRLAGGRV
few,TRBJ2-2,TRBV19,ASSPLPGGANTGELF
many,TRBJ2-3,TRBV7-3,ASSLSGGSGDTQY
many,TRBJ2-4,TRBV19,ASSSPLAGGFGIQY